What follows are 11 T cell receptor beta chains derived from one specimen sequenced in a study of control samples from healthy donors and cancer patients. Assay used: immunoSEQ multiplex PCR; TCRdb lists only in-frame clones, some missing. Of roughly 130,000 clones in the sample, about 93% are singletons; the top ten hold about 2.5%. Sequences were obtained from blood. Receptors were obtained from a man younger than 30 in good health.

V usage is TRBV6-5 and J usage is TRBJ2-7, with D perhaps matching TRBD1 or TRBD2 (5 bases each). V was trimmed by 6 bases and J by 1 base, leaving 10 bases between them. Germline CDR1 reads MNHEY; CDR2 reads SVGAGI. The CDR3 extends over 13 amino acids. The CDR3 here is CASRGDGSYEQYF. CDR3 sequence (DNA): TGTGCCAGCAGAGGGGACGGATCCTACGAGCAGTACTTC.

The CDR3 nucleotides are TGTGCCAGTAGGCAGGGGTTAGGAGAGACCCAGTACTTC. Translated: CASRQGLGETQYF. The chain uses TRBV19 and TRBJ2-5; weak D call: TRBD1 (6 bases). The CDR3 spans 13 residues. Deletions cut 6 bases from V and 4 bases from J, with 12 bases between. CDR1 is LNHDA, CDR2 SQIVND, per germline (reference sequence).

The chain links TRBV3-1 (or the pseudogene TRBV3-2) to TRBJ2-7; possibly TRBD2 for D (6 bases). This CDR3 is 15 amino acids long. Germline V gene sequence: CDR1 LGHDT, CDR2 YNNKEL (reference sequence). Trimming took off 1 base at V and 1 base at J, with 11 bases between the two ends. CDR3 bases: TGTGCCAGCAGCCAAGGTCGGCGGGAATCCTACGAGCAGTACGTC. Its protein product is CASSQGRRESYEQYV.

The rearrangement uses TRBV7-3 and TRBJ1-1; D ambiguous. Germline V lookup: CDR1 SGHTA, CDR2 FQGTGA. The CDR3 totals 13 residues. V shed 5 bases and J shed 5 bases, with 12 bases lying between them. CDR3 protein: CASSPVRPTEAFF. For the CDR3, the DNA is TGTGCCAGCAGCCCCGTCCGGCCGACTGAAGCTTTCTTT.

The CDR3 region has the DNA TGTGCCGTAAAGGATCCGCGGCTAGCCAAAAACATTCAGTACTTC. Amino acids: CAVKDPRLAKNIQYF. This chain uses TRBV6-5 with TRBJ2-4; no reliable D call. The V and J ends lost 11 bases and 0 bases respectively, with 17 bases between them. CDR3 size: 15 residues. Germline V CDR1 and CDR2: MNHEY, SVGAGI.

Only one count was recorded for this clone. J is TRBJ2-1 and V is TRBV19; D is possibly TRBD1 (5 bases). CDR3 size: 12 residues. The V gene lost 3 bases and the J gene lost 9 bases, with 9 bases spanning the gap. Germline V gene sequence: CDR1 LNHDA, CDR2 SQIVND (reference sequence). The CDR3 reads CASSIQGVEQFF. In DNA, the CDR3 is TGTGCCAGTAGTATTCAGGGCGTTGAGCAGTTCTTC.

J is TRBJ2-1 and V is TRBV7-8; the D gene is possibly TRBD2 (5 bases). Germline loops: CDR1 SGHVS, CDR2 FQNEAQ. Deletions cut 9 bases from V and 7 bases from J, with 19 bases between. This CDR3 has 14 residues. The CDR3: CASASLWTVNEQFF. The CDR3 nucleotides are TGTGCCAGTGCCTCTCTATGGACTGTGAATGAGCAGTTCTTC.

This clone was seen a few times. V usage is TRBV4-3 and J usage is TRBJ2-1; D not certain. Germline-derived CDR1 and CDR2 are LGHNA and YSLEER. The V end lost 0 bases, the J end lost 6 bases, and 9 bases lay between the germline ends. This CDR3 is built from 14 residues. CDR3 nucleotide sequence: TGCGCCAGCAGCCAAGAATCCTGGAGCAATGAGCAGTTCTTC. The encoded protein is CASSQESWSNEQFF.

This sequence joins TRBV6-2 or TRBV6-3 and TRBJ1-1; TRBD1 is a possible D gene (5 bases). Trimming took off 0 bases at V and 1 base at J, with 9 bases between the two ends. The germline V gene has CDR1 MNHEY and CDR2 SVGEGT. The CDR3 has 15 residues. The CDR3 is CASSYSTGTNTEAFF. The CDR3 DNA sequence: TGTGCCAGCAGTTACTCGACCGGGACGAACACTGAAGCTTTCTTT.

The V call is TRBV16, the J call TRBJ1-6; no clear D gene. The length of the CDR3 is 14 residues. CDR1 is KGHSY, CDR2 FQNENV, per germline. V lost 4 bases, J lost 7 bases, and 11 bases lay in between. The CDR3 spells CASSPDGYNSPLHF. The CDR3 DNA sequence: TGTGCCAGCAGCCCAGACGGGTACAATTCACCCCTCCACTTT. The full variable domain, rest sourced from reference TRBV16 and TRBJ1-6, is GEEVAQTPKHLVRGEGQKAKLYCAPIKGHSYVFWYQQVLKNEFKFLISFQNENVFDETGMPKERFSAKCLPNSPCSLEIQATKLEDSAVYFCASSPDGYNSPLHFGNGTRLTVT.

In the case of this clone: One junction end disagrees with the germline gene, perhaps due to a read error. V usage is TRBV5-1 and J usage is TRBJ2-6; D is possibly TRBD1 (5 bases). Germline CDR1 reads SGHRS; CDR2 reads YFSETQ. This CDR3 has 16 amino acids. The CDR3 DNA reads TGCGCCAGCAGCTTGGCGAAGCTACCTGGGGCCAACGTCCCGACTTTC. It codes for CASSLAKLPGANVPTF.